A single T cell receptor (beta chain) is shown here with its context. Its antigen is still unknown. TCRdb keeps only in-frame clones here, not all; method: immunoSEQ multiplex PCR. Here the sample spans approximately 60,000 clones, approximately 60% being singletons. These data come from a study of cytotoxic CD8 clonotypes in ibrutinib-treated CLL. As for the study in general: By median roughly 72 months, 12 had progressed and about 15 stayed remitted; responses had been 2 complete and some 25 partial. General study findings and limits: Baseline clonality, above age-matched healthy donor levels, tracked circulating CD8+ T-cell counts.

This TCR was sampled from a human donor with chronic lymphocytic leukemia. Sequencing used PBMCs, obtained after 24 months of ibrutinib treatment.

The CDR3 loop is CASSSVQGSGNTIYF. The CDR3 nucleotides are TGTGCCAGCAGCTCCGTACAGGGATCTGGAAACACCATATATTTT. This chain uses TRBV28 with TRBJ1-3; a weak D match, TRBD1 (6 bases). The V gene lost 6 bases and the J gene lost 1 base, with 13 bases spanning the gap. CDR3 length: 15 residues. CDR1 is MDHEN, CDR2 SYDVKM, per germline. The full variable domain, its missing parts supplied by reference TRBV28 and TRBJ1-3, is DVKVTQSSRYLVKRTGEKVFLECVQDMDHENMFWYRQDPGLGLRLIYFSYDVKMKEKGDIPEGYSVSREKKERFSLILESASTNQTSMYLCASSSVQGSGNTIYFGEGSWLTVV.